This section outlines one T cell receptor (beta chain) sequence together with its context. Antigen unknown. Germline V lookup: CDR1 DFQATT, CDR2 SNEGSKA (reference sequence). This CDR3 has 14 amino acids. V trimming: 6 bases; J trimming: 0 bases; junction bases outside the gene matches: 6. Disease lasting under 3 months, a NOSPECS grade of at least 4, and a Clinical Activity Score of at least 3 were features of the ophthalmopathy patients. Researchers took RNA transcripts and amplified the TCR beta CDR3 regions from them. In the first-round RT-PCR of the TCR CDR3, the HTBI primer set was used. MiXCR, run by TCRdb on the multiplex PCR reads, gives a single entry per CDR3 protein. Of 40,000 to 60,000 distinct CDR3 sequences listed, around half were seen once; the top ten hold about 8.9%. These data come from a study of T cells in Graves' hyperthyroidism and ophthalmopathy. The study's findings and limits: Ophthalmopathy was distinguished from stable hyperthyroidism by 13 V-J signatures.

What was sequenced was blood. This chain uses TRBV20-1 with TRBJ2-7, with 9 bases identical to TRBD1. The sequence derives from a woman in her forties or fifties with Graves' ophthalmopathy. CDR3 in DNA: TGCAGTGCGCTCCCGGACAGGGGCTCCTACGAGCAGTACTTC. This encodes CSALPDRGSYEQYF.